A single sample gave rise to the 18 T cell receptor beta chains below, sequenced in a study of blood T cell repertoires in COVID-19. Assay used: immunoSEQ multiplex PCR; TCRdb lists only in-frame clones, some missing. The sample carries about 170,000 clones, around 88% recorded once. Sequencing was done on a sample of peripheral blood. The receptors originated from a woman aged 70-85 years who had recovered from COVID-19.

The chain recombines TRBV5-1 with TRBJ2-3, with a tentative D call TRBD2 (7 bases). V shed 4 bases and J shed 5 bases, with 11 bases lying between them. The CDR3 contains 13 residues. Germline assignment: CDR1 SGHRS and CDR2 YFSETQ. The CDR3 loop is CASSGEGGDTQYF. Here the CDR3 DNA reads TGCGCCAGCAGCGGGGAGGGGGGAGATACGCAGTATTTT.

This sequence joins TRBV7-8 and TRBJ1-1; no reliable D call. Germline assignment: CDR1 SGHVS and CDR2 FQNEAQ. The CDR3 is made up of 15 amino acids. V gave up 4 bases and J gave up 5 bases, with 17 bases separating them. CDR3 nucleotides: TGTGCCAGCAGCTCGCAAGCAATGGCGCGGACTGAAGCTTTCTTT. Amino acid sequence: CASSSQAMARTEAFF.

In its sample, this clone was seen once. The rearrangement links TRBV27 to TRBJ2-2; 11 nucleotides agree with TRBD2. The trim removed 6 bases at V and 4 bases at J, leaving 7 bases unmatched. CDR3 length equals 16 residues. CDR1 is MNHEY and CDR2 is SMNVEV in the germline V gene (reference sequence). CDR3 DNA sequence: TGTGCCAGCAGGCGAACGGGGACTAGCGGCACCGGGGAGCTGTTTTTT. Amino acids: CASRRTGTSGTGELFF.

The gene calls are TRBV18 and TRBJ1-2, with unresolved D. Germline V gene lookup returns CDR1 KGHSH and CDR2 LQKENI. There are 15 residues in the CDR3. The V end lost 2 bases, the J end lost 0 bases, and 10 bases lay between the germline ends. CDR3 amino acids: CASSPIQNANYGYTF. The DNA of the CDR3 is TGTGCCAGCTCACCAATCCAGAATGCTAACTATGGCTACACCTTC.

The DNA of the CDR3 is TGCAGCGCCGGAGGGGGCACCTCCTACGAGCAGTACTTC. Translated, it gives CSAGGGTSYEQYF. The chain is built from TRBV29-1 and TRBJ2-7; tentatively, D is TRBD1 (7 bases). Trimming pared 7 bases from V and 0 bases from J, leaving 13 bases between. CDR1 and CDR2 (germline): SQVTM, ANQGSEA. CDR3 size: 13 residues.

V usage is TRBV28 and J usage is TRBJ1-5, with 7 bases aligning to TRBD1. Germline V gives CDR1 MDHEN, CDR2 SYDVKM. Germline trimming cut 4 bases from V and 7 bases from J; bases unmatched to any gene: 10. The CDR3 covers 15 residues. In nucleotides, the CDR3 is TGTGCCAGCAGTTCGTCCCGGGACAGCCAACAGCCCCAGCATTTT. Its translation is CASSSSRDSQQPQHF.

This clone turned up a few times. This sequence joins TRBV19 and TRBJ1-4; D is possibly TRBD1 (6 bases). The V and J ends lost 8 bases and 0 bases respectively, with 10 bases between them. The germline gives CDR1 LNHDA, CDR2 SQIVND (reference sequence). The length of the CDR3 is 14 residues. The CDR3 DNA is TGTGCCAGTGGGGGCCCTACAACTAATGAAAAACTGTTTTTT. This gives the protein CASGGPTTNEKLFF. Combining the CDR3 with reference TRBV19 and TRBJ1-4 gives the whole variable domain DGGITQSPKYLFRKEGQNVTLSCEQNLNHDAMYWYRQDPGQGLRLIYYSQIVNDFQKGDIAEGYSVSREKKESFPLTVTSAQKNPTAFYLCASGGPTTNEKLFFGSGTQLSVL.

The CDR3 reads CASSGGDRRTQETQYF. The CDR3 DNA sequence: TGTGCCAGTAGCGGCGGTGACAGAAGAACCCAAGAGACCCAGTACTTC. The chain combines TRBV19 with TRBJ2-5, with D possibly being TRBD1 (5 bases). The CDR3 loop spans 16 amino acids. Germline values: CDR1 LNHDA, CDR2 SQIVND (reference sequence). Trimming removed 6 bases at V and 1 base at J, with 18 bases between.

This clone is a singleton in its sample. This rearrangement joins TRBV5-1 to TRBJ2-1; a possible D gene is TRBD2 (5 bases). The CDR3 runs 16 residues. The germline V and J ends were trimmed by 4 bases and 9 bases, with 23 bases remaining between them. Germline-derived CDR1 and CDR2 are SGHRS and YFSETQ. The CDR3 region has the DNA TGCGCCAGCAGCCCCCCCCGGACCACCCCGGCGGGTGAGCAGTTCTTC. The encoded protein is CASSPPRTTPAGEQFF.

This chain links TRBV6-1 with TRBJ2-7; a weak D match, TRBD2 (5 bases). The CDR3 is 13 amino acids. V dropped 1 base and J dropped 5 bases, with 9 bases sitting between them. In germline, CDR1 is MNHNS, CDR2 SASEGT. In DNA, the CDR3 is TGTGCCAGCAGTGAAGTGGGTAGCGACGAGCAGTACTTC. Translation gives CASSEVGSDEQYF.

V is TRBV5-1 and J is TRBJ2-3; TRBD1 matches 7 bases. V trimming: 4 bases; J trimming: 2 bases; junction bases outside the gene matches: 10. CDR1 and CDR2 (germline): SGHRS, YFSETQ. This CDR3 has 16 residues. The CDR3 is CASSTDREFFTDTQYF. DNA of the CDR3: TGCGCCAGCAGCACAGACAGGGAATTTTTCACAGATACGCAGTATTTT.

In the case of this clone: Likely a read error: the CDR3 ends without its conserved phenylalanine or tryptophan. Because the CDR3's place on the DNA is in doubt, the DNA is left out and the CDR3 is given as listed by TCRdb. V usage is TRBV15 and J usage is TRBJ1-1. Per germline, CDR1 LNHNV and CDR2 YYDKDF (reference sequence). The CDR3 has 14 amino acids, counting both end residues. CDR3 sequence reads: CATSRDRPGGVLSL.

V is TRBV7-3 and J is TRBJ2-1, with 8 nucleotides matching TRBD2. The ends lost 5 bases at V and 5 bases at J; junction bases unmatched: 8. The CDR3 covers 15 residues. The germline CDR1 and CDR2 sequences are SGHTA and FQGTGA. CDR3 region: CASSLGLAFNNEQFF. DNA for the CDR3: TGTGCCAGCAGCCTCGGACTAGCATTCAACAATGAGCAGTTCTTC.

The CDR3 nucleotides read TGTGCCAGCAGCCCAGGGGGCAAACTTGAAGCTTTCTTT. Translating it yields CASSPGGKLEAFF. The rearrangement links TRBV7-8 to TRBJ1-1, with 8 bases identical to TRBD1. The CDR3 has 13 amino acids. Germline V gene data show CDR1 as SGHVS and CDR2 as FQNEAQ. Unmatched junction bases numbered 6, after V lost 5 bases and J lost 7 bases.

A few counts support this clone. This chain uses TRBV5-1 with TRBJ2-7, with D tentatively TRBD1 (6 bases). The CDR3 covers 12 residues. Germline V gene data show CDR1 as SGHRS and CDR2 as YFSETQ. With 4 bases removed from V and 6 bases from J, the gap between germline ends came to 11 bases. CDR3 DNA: TGCGCCAGCAGCCTACTACAGGGCGAGCAGTACTTC. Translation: CASSLLQGEQYF.

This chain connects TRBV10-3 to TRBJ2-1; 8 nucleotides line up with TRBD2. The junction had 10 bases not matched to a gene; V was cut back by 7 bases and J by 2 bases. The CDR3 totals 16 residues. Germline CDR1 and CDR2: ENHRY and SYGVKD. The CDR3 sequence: CAIIDSGARPYNEQFF. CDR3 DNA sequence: TGTGCCATCATCGATAGCGGGGCCCGCCCCTACAATGAGCAGTTCTTC.

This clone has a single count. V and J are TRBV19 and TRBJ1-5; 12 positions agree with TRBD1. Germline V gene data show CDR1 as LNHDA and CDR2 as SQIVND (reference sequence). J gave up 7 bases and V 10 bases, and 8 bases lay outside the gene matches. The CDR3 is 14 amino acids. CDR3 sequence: CATRGQGAWQPQHF. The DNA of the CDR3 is TGTGCCACGAGGGGACAGGGGGCTTGGCAGCCCCAGCATTTT.

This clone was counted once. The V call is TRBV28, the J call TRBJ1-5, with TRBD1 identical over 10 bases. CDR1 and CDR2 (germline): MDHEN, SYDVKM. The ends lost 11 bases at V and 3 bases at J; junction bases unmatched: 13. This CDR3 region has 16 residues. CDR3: CALEGPGQGYNQPQHF. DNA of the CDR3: TGTGCCCTCGAGGGGCCGGGACAGGGGTACAATCAGCCCCAGCATTTT.